Sequencing of this T cell receptor (beta chain) was carried out in a study of somatic mutations in cytotoxic T cells in rheumatoid arthritis. V lost 4 bases and J lost 6; bases outside the gene matches: 13. This CDR3 comprises 16 residues. Germline CDR1 LGHNA, CDR2 YSLEER. Sequencing was performed with immunoSEQ multiplex PCR; in TCRdb, only in-frame clones are kept and a portion is missing. The sample carries around 23,000 clones, approximately 78% recorded once. This chain links TRBV4-3 with TRBJ1-2, with 8 bases lining up with TRBD1. The sequence derives from an adult with rheumatoid arthritis. The sequenced sample consisted of CD8+ T cells sorted from blood. CDR3 amino acids: CASSRESGTGGNGYTF. The CDR3 DNA reads TGCGCCAGCAGCCGGGAAAGCGGGACAGGAGGAAATGGCTACACCTTC.